This is a list of T cell receptor beta chains from one sample in a study of vaccination and CD4 T cells after COVID-19. Their antigens remain unidentified. Each CDR3 protein gets one entry after TCRdb re-called the PCR reads with MiXCR. The data show tens of thousands of distinct CDR3 sequences, roughly 38% seen once. The source material was CD4+ T cells from blood, cultured in vitro, sampled about 7 months after SARS-CoV-2 vaccination. These receptors were obtained from a human donor who had recovered from COVID-19. Each CDR3 is given with its conserved first and last residue. D genes are given only for firm matches. Size is omitted from some rows. Given values are once, few, many or a class for expanded clones.

CDR3 protein	CDR3 DNA	D gene	V gene	J gene	clone size
CASSFWASGSYEQYF	TGTGCCAGCAGTTTTTGGGCTAGCGGTTCCTACGAGCAGTACTTC	TRBD2	TRBV28	TRBJ2-7	few
CASSIPAREQYF	TGTGCCAGCAGCATCCCAGCCCGGGAGCAGTACTTC	NA	TRBV7-2	TRBJ2-7	NA
CSASLIQSNQPQHF	TGCAGTGCTAGCCTCATCCAGAGCAATCAGCCCCAGCATTTT	NA	TRBV20-1	TRBJ1-5	NA
CASSLGGSGRPGANVLTF	TGTGCCAGCAGCTTAGGGGGTAGCGGGAGGCCCGGGGCCAACGTCCTGACTTTC	TRBD2	TRBV7-2	TRBJ2-6	NA
CASSRTLGQGGETQYF	TGTGCCAGCAGCCGGACGCTAGGACAGGGAGGCGAGACCCAGTACTTC	TRBD1	TRBV5-5	TRBJ2-5	NA
CASSSQWGNEAFF	TGTGCCAGCAGCTCCCAGTGGGGGAACGAAGCTTTCTTT	NA	TRBV7-3	TRBJ1-1	NA
CSALVGHTEAFF	TGCAGTGCTCTCGTGGGGCACACTGAAGCTTTCTTT	NA	TRBV20-1	TRBJ1-1	few
CSARRQGAGNTIYF	TGCAGTGCTAGAAGGCAGGGGGCTGGAAACACCATATATTTT	TRBD1	TRBV20-1	TRBJ1-3	NA
CASSGGQGLNQPQHF	TGTGCCAGCAGTGGAGGACAGGGCCTTAATCAGCCCCAGCATTTT	TRBD1	TRBV28	TRBJ1-5	NA
CSAPQRDKGETQYF	TGCAGTGCCCCCCAGCGGGATAAAGGAGAGACCCAGTACTTC	TRBD2	TRBV20-1	TRBJ2-5	medium-sized
CASSRTGVDDEKLFF	TGTGCCAGCAGCCGGACAGGGGTCGATGATGAAAAACTGTTTTTT	TRBD1	TRBV7-9	TRBJ1-4	NA
CASSLGRGGPYTQYF	TGTGCCAGCAGCTTAGGTCGGGGAGGGCCCTATACGCAGTATTTT	TRBD2	TRBV7-2	TRBJ2-3	NA
CSAREGHLRSEAFF	TGCAGTGCTAGAGAGGGACACCTTAGGTCTGAAGCTTTCTTT	NA	TRBV20-1	TRBJ1-1	NA
CASSLRQGGNTGELFF	TGTGCCAGCAGCCTAAGACAGGGTGGTAACACCGGGGAGCTGTTTTTT	TRBD1	TRBV7-6	TRBJ2-2	few
CATRRRGRGTYEQYF	TGTGCCACCCGCCGGCGGGGGAGAGGGACCTACGAGCAGTACTTC	TRBD2	TRBV6-8	TRBJ2-7	NA